This TCR beta chain is from a study of cytomegalovirus exposure and HLA in healthy donors (dated by TCRdb to about 2017). At the level of the whole study: An earlier analysis of approximately 640 of the donors reported 250 to 300 Gb of sequence data and 117 million unique TCR beta sequences from 150 million to 200 million T cells. Every discovery cohort repertoire had been produced on one sequencing platform. Among over 350 genotyped donors of the cohort, an average of 235,054 unique TCR beta nucleotide sequences were sequenced per donor, around 20% of them non-productive. Typing coverage differed by locus: A, B, C, DRB1 and DQB1 were typed in roughly 629-630 donors, DQA1 in about 500, DPA1 in 600 to 610, and DPB1 in around 490. Approximately 330 gigabases of sequencing data and around 85 million unique TCR sequences made up an early release that covered fewer than 650 HLA-typed donors. The study used immunosequencing to profile the T cell repertoires of some 600 subjects and linked those repertoires to cytomegalovirus serostatus. Of the 300 to 400 genotyped donors, 65% to 90% fell in the genetic ancestry cluster associated with self-reported Caucasian donors. A later analysis re-analyzed previously published TCR beta repertoires from 666 donors and added high-resolution HLA genotyping to study TCR occurrence patterns. The study combined high-throughput TCR immunosequencing, statistical association of individual TCRs with disease status, and machine learning to predict cytomegalovirus infection status. Besides the first cohort of roughly 640 subjects, a separate validation cohort made up of over 95 different subjects was used. About five DR-DQ haplotypes were treated as single units for association and clustering because of strong linkage in the cohort. In the later analysis, no new phenotypic data were used to find candidate immune exposures; instead, reliance was placed on TCR beta sequences and their occurrence across donors. In an earlier analysis of 550 to 700 of the donors, high-throughput TCR beta sequencing was used to judge whether each TCR beta V gene segment behaved as functional or pseudogenic. HLA typing covered class I and class II loci at four-digit resolution. The study aimed to test whether signatures of past pathogen exposure could be identified by cataloging public T cell receptors. Genome-wide SNP genotypes for about 65% of the roughly 670 donors were used in a later genetic analysis, which treated that subset as a discovery cohort. Alongside the repertoire data, information on donor age, sex, ethnicity and CMV serostatus was compiled. Broader findings and caveats from the paper: Linkage disequilibrium might explain the correlated functional status among segregating V segments, but an unknown experimental factor could not be ruled out. In a later analysis, HLA-associated TCR beta chains showed more clonal expansion and lower generation probabilities than non-associated chains that were equally common. Assigning TCR associations to individual alleles was difficult when HLA alleles, especially DR and DQ, strongly co-occurred. In an earlier analysis of about 600 of the donors, most TCR beta V segments appeared in productive rearrangements about 87% or about 30% of the time, broadly matching IMGT annotations. In the study, 150 to 200 TCR beta chains were listed as associated with cytomegalovirus. CMV serostatus was the only immune exposure information available for the cohort. Because counts were too low, 15 or so rarely observed V segments, including chromosome 9 orphons, were excluded from the earlier analysis of some 540 of the donors. A later genetic analysis reported fewer N-insertions in productive TCRs among donors in an Asian-associated ancestry cluster than the approximately 700-donor mean. A later analysis found that most CMV-associated TCR beta chains appeared HLA-restricted, with HLA associations seemingly driven largely by CMV exposure. According to the authors, the approach could potentially be generalized to other disease states and immunological phenotypes. A further reported finding was that TCR beta sequences accurately predicted the HLA-A and HLA-B alleles for most subjects in the first cohort. Because the 87-base-pair reads could not distinguish some IMGT-functional V segments, including TRBV6-2 and TRBV6-3, those segments were excluded. Because some donors lacked HLA typing at each locus, the association tests relied only on the typed subset. In a later analysis, the rate of TCR association differed among HLA loci, with DRB1 alleles having the most associated TCRs and HLA-C alleles having the fewest. In a later analysis, 15,000 to 20,000 TCR beta sequences were associated with specific HLA alleles at a false discovery rate of 0.05. Cytomegalovirus status was reported to be diagnosed by the classifier with high specificity and sensitivity in both the original and validation cohorts. A cluster of highly shared sequence variants was judged likely to represent a technical artifact of the sequencing pipeline. A later analysis reported that several top co-occurrence clusters appeared linked to parvovirus B19, influenza, CMV and Epstein-Barr virus. While some public TCRs were present in many individuals, most TCR sequences turned up only very rarely across donors. This cohort had only TCR beta chains sequenced, and the lack of alpha or paired-chain data limited which features could be detected. V-gene and J-gene trimming of TCR beta chains was associated with a missense DCLRE1C variant in a later genetic analysis, and the association was replicated in an independent cohort. In vitro tests confirmed that a few of the cytomegalovirus-associated TCR beta chains recognize cytomegalovirus antigens. Presence/absence analyses assumed roughly uniform sequencing depth across donors, an assumption that may not hold.

The cohort was made up of about 670 healthy bone marrow donors. Cohort members were all nominally healthy when sampled, although unrecorded immune exposures were likely present. The donor was CMV seronegative and was included in the group of hundreds of seronegative cohort members. A peripheral blood sample was provided by each donor, and peripheral blood mononuclear cells were used for TCR beta sequencing. The Qiagen DNeasy Blood Extraction Kit was used to extract genomic DNA from the blood cell samples. The germline V gene specifies MNHNS as CDR1 and SASEGT as CDR2. Taken from cysteine to phenylalanine, the CDR3 has 13 residues. Only the CDR3 region is kept as DNA, spanning 39 bases read in frame from base 1. V is reduced by 6 bases and J by 7 bases, leaving a spacing of 15 bases between them. Concerning this clone: Its antigen remains unidentified. The record has no base qualities; no much larger clone is one base away.

Receptor libraries were prepared by the immunoSEQ multiplex PCR assay. A mixture of 60 forward primers for TCR Vbeta segments and 13 reverse primers for TCR Jbeta segments was used in the multiplex PCR. The CDR3 region of rearranged TCR beta genes was amplified from genomic DNA by a multiplex PCR assay. On the Illumina HiSeq System, the amplified TCR beta libraries were sequenced as 87-base-pair reads. The paper's processing steps were these. In a later analysis, tens of millions of unique TCR beta chains were counted across the approximately 620 repertoires, and roughly 9.9 million of these chains were shared by at least two donors. Raw reads were error-corrected and collapsed into unique sequences with a nearest-neighbor algorithm that merged closely related sequences to remove PCR and sequencing errors. V, D and J gene segments were assigned by aligning CDR3 sequences to IMGT reference sequences. For a sequence to be retained, a match of at least six nucleotides to both a V gene segment and a J gene segment was required. Rearrangements were classified as productive when the CDR3 lacked stop codons and remained in frame with V and J, and all other rearrangements were classified as non-productive. CDR3 was defined according to IMGT convention as the region running from the second conserved V-encoded cysteine to the conserved J-encoded phenylalanine. The earlier analysis of about 530 of the donors excluded any sequence lacking an unambiguous match to a single V gene segment. An earlier analysis of 500 to 700 of the donors classified V segments as functional when productive rearrangements were above 56.7% and as segregating when the standard deviation between donors was above 5%. A statistical classification framework was built to diagnose cytomegalovirus status from the catalog of TCR beta chain sequences. V and J gene assignment, in a later analysis, came from comparing TCR nucleotide sequences with IMGT/GENE-DB human TR gene sequences. In a later analysis, CDR3 sequences and most-parsimonious VDJ recombination scenarios were assigned using the TCRdist pipeline. In a later analysis, each TCR beta chain was defined by its CDR3 amino acid sequence together with its V-gene family, and reads without a unique V-gene family were excluded. To address suspected cross-contamination and a sequencing artifact, a later analysis removed 592 highly shared, low-generation-probability nucleotide sequences. A later analysis calculated a clonal expansion index for each public chain from normalized within-repertoire ranks of inferred template counts. A later analysis computed generation probabilities with a VDJ recombination model fitted to out-of-frame rearrangements, and checked the results against IGoR. In a later analysis, hypergeometric tests were used to score TCR-TCR, TCR-HLA and TCR-CMV co-occurrence, with a repertoire-size bias correction applied to TCR pairs. To estimate false discovery rates, a later analysis permuted the HLA or CMV assignments 20 times. A later analysis grouped co-occurring TCRs with DBSCAN, adding TCRdist sequence similarity when clustering within HLA-allele-positive subsets. For co-occurrence clustering, repertoires with fewer than 30,000 or more than 120,000 public chains were excluded, along with a handful of repertoires with anomalous nucleotide sharing. The immuneACCESS repertoire file appears here via TCRdb, limited to in-frame rearrangements. These files lack a portion of the clones; in checked studies, under half of the deficit traces to unresolved V genes, and the cause of the others is not known. V and J calls and clone size are given by that table; D and trimming were obtained from the DNA. For this sample the table gives approximately 250,000 clones, of which about three quarters were detected only once. The ten largest clonotypes hold about 0.47% of the sample.

The material sequenced was PBMCs. This sequence was found in a boy aged 10-17 years in good health and CMV-seronegative. The chain couples TRBV6-1 to TRBJ1-1; no D gene call is confident. The DNA reads TGTGCCAGCAGGGGCTATATCGGGATTGAAGCTTTCTTT. Its amino acids are CASRGYIGIEAFF.